The 29 T cell receptor beta chains below were found in one sample sequenced in a study of T-cell memory formation after mild COVID-19. TCRdb fed the 5' RACE reads into MiXCR, producing one record per CDR3 protein. The sample yields about 560,000 distinct CDR3 sequences, 17% seen once. Sequenced input: PBMCs or a T cell subset sorted from them (not recorded which). The receptor source for this set is an adult woman who had mild COVID-19 (a few samples of this study predate the infection). Cell type and time point are not known.

This clonotype was seen only a few times. The chain joins TRBV7-2 to TRBJ2-7; 9 bases map to TRBD2. This CDR3 contains 14 residues. The V gene end was trimmed by 5 bases and the J gene end by 7 bases; junction bases not matched to a gene: 9. The germline CDR1 and CDR2 sequences are SGHTA and FQGNSA. Here the CDR3 DNA reads TGTGCCAGCAGCATGGGACTAGCTCGTTCGGAGCAGTACTTC. This sequence encodes CASSMGLARSEQYF.

The V call is TRBV5-4, the J call TRBJ2-3; D is uncertain. Trimming stripped 4 bases from V and 2 bases from J, with 11 bases between. The CDR3 has 14 residues. CDR1 SGHNT and CDR2 YYREEE come from the germline V gene (reference sequence). The CDR3 nucleotides are TGTGCCAGCAGCCCAACAAAGACCACAGATACGCAGTATTTT. This encodes CASSPTKTTDTQYF.

V gene TRBV5-5 combines with J gene TRBJ1-2; the D is unclear. The germline V gene has CDR1 SGHKS and CDR2 YYEKEE (reference sequence). This CDR3 comprises 14 residues. V dropped 0 bases and J dropped 8 bases, with 14 bases sitting between them. DNA for the CDR3: TGTGCCAGCAGCTTGGCGCCCTCCTTGGAGGGCTACACCTTC. Translating gives CASSLAPSLEGYTF.

CDR3 DNA sequence: TGTGCCAGCAGCTTCAGGGTAGCGGGGGCCCATGCCCAAGAGACCCAGTACTTC. Its protein product is CASSFRVAGAHAQETQYF. The chain couples TRBV7-8 to TRBJ2-5, with TRBD2 identical over 9 bases. The CDR3 consists of 18 residues. The germline gives CDR1 SGHVS, CDR2 FQNEAQ. Trimming at V came to 3 bases and at J to 1 base, leaving 12 bases not matched to a gene.

This clonotype occurred a few times. V gene TRBV5-6 combines with J gene TRBJ1-2, with D uncertain. The CDR3 is made up of 15 amino acids. The germline CDR1 and CDR2 sequences are SGHDT and YYEEEE. Trimming cost V 2 bases and J 5 bases, with 16 bases left between them. The CDR3: CASSFPEGPVYGYTF. Here the CDR3 DNA reads TGTGCCAGCAGCTTTCCGGAGGGTCCTGTATATGGCTACACCTTC.

In its sample, this clonotype is medium-sized. V and J are TRBV6-5 and TRBJ1-2; 8 bases agree with TRBD1. From germline, CDR1 is MNHEY and CDR2 SVGAGI. Trimming took 2 bases from V and 6 from J; bases not matched to a gene: 8. This CDR3 comprises 15 residues. The CDR3 reads CASSYRQGPADGYTF. The CDR3 DNA reads as TGTGCCAGCAGTTACCGACAGGGGCCGGCGGATGGCTACACCTTC.

This chain joins TRBV5-1 and TRBJ2-3; D not certain. This CDR3 has 13 amino acids. Germline lookup yields CDR1 SGHRS and CDR2 YFSETQ. Trimming left V 4 bases short and J 10 bases short, with 16 bases between. The CDR3 region has the DNA TGCGCCAGCAGCGCCCGGACCGCTTCTTCGCAGTATTTT. Amino acid sequence: CASSARTASSQYF.

In this sample, this clonotype turned up a few times. The CDR3 DNA reads as TGTGCCAGCAGTTGGACAGGGGCGGGTCATAGCACTGAAGCTTTCTTT. Translation gives CASSWTGAGHSTEAFF. The chain has TRBV12-3 or TRBV12-4 and TRBJ1-1, with 9 bases matching TRBD1. V dropped 4 bases and J dropped 4; count of bases not matched to a gene: 10. This CDR3 has 16 residues.

The gene calls are TRBV6-6 and TRBJ2-7; 13 bases align to TRBD2. V shed 6 bases, J shed 6 bases, and the junction held 8 bases outside the gene matches. Germline loops: CDR1 MNHNY, CDR2 SVGAGI (reference sequence). The CDR3 runs to 15 residues. The CDR3 DNA is TGTGCCAGCAGATGGACTAGCGGGAGCGGGGGCGAGCAGTACTTC. The encoded protein is CASRWTSGSGGEQYF.

The sample holds a few counts of this clonotype. The V call is TRBV9, the J call TRBJ2-2, with 10 bases identical to TRBD2. There are 16 residues in the CDR3. J lost 6 bases, V lost 0 bases, and 5 bases had no gene match. In germline, CDR1 is SGDLS, CDR2 YYNGEE. The CDR3 DNA reads as TGTGCCAGCAGCGTAGCTAATAGCGGGGGGTCCGGGGAGCTGTTTTTT. Amino acids: CASSVANSGGSGELFF.

The chain employs TRBV2 and TRBJ2-1; 11 bases map to TRBD2. The trim removed 10 bases at V and 0 bases at J, leaving 17 bases unmatched. There are 19 residues in the CDR3. CDR1 is SNHLY and CDR2 is FYNNEI in the germline V gene. The CDR3 region is CAIPVGVAGGRSSYNEQFF. CDR3 bases: TGTGCCATCCCGGTTGGAGTAGCGGGGGGGAGGAGCTCCTACAATGAGCAGTTCTTC.

This clonotype was detected only a few times. The CDR3 region has the DNA TGTGCCAGCAGCTACGGGACTAGCGGCGACGAGCAGTACTTC. Translation gives CASSYGTSGDEQYF. The rearrangement joins TRBV5-4 to TRBJ2-7; 11 nucleotides match TRBD2. This CDR3 region has 14 residues. The J segment lost 5 bases and the V segment lost 3 bases, leaving 4 bases of the junction unmatched. CDR1 and CDR2 from the germline V gene are SGHNT and YYREEE (reference sequence).

This clonotype has just one count. The chain couples TRBV3-1 to TRBJ2-7; D may be TRBD1 or TRBD2 (5 bases each). Trimming shortened V by 4 bases and J by 2 bases, and 9 bases separated the two germline ends. The CDR3 contains 13 residues. The germline CDR1 and CDR2 sequences are LGHDT and YNNKEL (reference sequence). Here the CDR3 reads CASSRGAAYEQYF. In DNA form, the CDR3 reads TGTGCCAGCAGCCGAGGGGCAGCCTACGAGCAGTACTTC.

With respect to this clonotype: Germline and junction disagree at one end, which may indicate a read error. This chain connects TRBV7-7 to TRBJ2-3; D is perhaps TRBD1 (6 bases). The germline CDR1 and CDR2 sequences are SSHAT and FNYEAQ (reference sequence). The CDR3 consists of 13 residues. The CDR3 region has the DNA TGTGCTAGCAGCCCAGAAGGGGGAGATACGCAGTATTTT. Amino acids: CASSPEGGDTQYF.

V usage is TRBV30 and J usage is TRBJ2-3; the match to TRBD2 covers 11 bases. Germline V gene lookup returns CDR1 GTSNPN and CDR2 SVGIG (reference sequence). J was trimmed by 5 bases and V by 4 bases; bases with no gene match: 5. The CDR3 has 14 residues. The CDR3 here is CAWNNGLAGDTQYF. The CDR3 nucleotides are TGTGCCTGGAACAACGGACTAGCGGGAGATACGCAGTATTTT.

This chain uses TRBV2 with TRBJ2-7; 7 bases map to TRBD2. CDR1 and CDR2 from the germline V gene are SNHLY and FYNNEI. The CDR3 loop spans 12 amino acids. The J segment lost 3 bases and the V segment lost 8 bases, leaving 4 bases of the junction unmatched. The CDR3 sequence is CASASSGYEQYF. DNA of the CDR3: TGTGCCAGCGCCTCTAGCGGCTACGAGCAGTACTTC. The complete variable domain, with remaining parts taken from reference TRBV2 and TRBJ2-7, reads EPEVTQTPSHQVTQMGQEVILRCVPISNHLYFYWYRQILGQKVEFLVSFYNNEISEKSEIFDDQFSVERPDGSNFTLKIRSTKLEDSAMYFCASASSGYEQYFGPGTRLTVT.

The gene calls are TRBV4-1 and TRBJ1-3; the D is unclear. Per germline, CDR1 MGHRA and CDR2 YSYEKL. The CDR3 runs 16 residues. The V gene lost 1 base and the J gene lost 0 bases, with 10 bases spanning the gap. The DNA of the CDR3 is TGCGCCAGCAGCCAAGGGGCAGTCGTCTCTGGAAACACCATATATTTT. Residues: CASSQGAVVSGNTIYF.

In this sample, this clonotype turned up a few times. The genes are TRBV11-2 and TRBJ2-3; 7 bases are shared with TRBD1. The CDR3 contains 15 residues. CDR1 SGHAT and CDR2 FQNNGV come from the germline V gene. V was clipped by 5 bases and J by 2 bases; unmatched bases: 7. The CDR3 region has the DNA TGTGCCAGCAGCGATAGGACAGGTATCACAGATACGCAGTATTTT. Its translation: CASSDRTGITDTQYF. The entire variable domain, with the rest obtained from reference TRBV11-2 and TRBJ2-3, is as follows: EAGVAQSPRYKIIEKRQSVAFWCNPISGHATLYWYQQILGQGPKLLIQFQNNGVVDDSQLPKDRFSAERLKGVDSTLKIQPAKLEDSAVYLCASSDRTGITDTQYFGPGTRLTVL.

The rearrangement links TRBV12-3 or TRBV12-4 to TRBJ1-2; 7 bases agree with TRBD1. The V segment lost 6 bases and the J segment 11 bases; nucleotides outside the gene matches: 6. This CDR3 has 11 amino acids. The CDR3 is CASSTGQSYTF. Written as DNA, the CDR3 is TGTGCCAGCAGCACGGGACAGTCGTACACCTTC.

Many counts were recorded for this clonotype. The chain joins TRBV2 to TRBJ2-6; no clear D gene. Germline assignment: CDR1 SNHLY and CDR2 FYNNEI. Trimming left V 6 bases short and J 2 bases short, with 11 bases between. The CDR3 covers 15 residues. Here the CDR3 reads CASRGRRAGANVLTF. The CDR3 bases are TGTGCCAGCAGAGGTAGAAGGGCTGGGGCCAACGTCCTGACTTTC.

V usage is TRBV3-1 and J usage is TRBJ2-7; D might be TRBD1 (6 bases). Trimming shortened V by 4 bases and J by 2 bases, and 12 bases separated the two germline ends. The CDR3 consists of 14 residues. The germline CDR1 and CDR2 sequences are LGHDT and YNNKEL (reference sequence). CDR3 loop: CASSPLTGTYEQYF. The CDR3 DNA follows: TGTGCCAGCAGCCCCTTGACAGGCACCTACGAGCAGTACTTC.

This clonotype showed up just a few times. This chain links TRBV5-1 with TRBJ2-5; tentative D call: TRBD1 (5 bases). The CDR3 length is 14 residues. Looked up from germline, CDR1 is SGHRS and CDR2 is YFSETQ. Trimming pared 7 bases from V and 0 bases from J, leaving 13 bases between. As DNA, the CDR3 is TGCGCCAGCCGACCGGCAGGGTACCAAGAGACCCAGTACTTC. Protein sequence: CASRPAGYQETQYF.

The chain uses TRBV27 and TRBJ2-7; 8 nucleotides line up with TRBD1. The CDR3 has 14 residues. Germline V gives CDR1 MNHEY, CDR2 SMNVEV (reference sequence). V gave up 2 bases and J gave up 4 bases; unmatched junction bases: 4. The CDR3 DNA is TGTGCCAGCAGTTTACTCGGACAGGGATACGAGCAGTACTTC. Translation gives CASSLLGQGYEQYF.

This clonotype showed up just a few times. V is TRBV5-1 and J is TRBJ1-1; TRBD1 matches 7 bases. Germline lookup yields CDR1 SGHRS and CDR2 YFSETQ. CDR3 size: 15 residues. Losses at the gene ends were 4 bases for V and 1 base for J; bases not matched to a gene: 7. CDR3 residues: CASSRPTGQNTEAFF. The CDR3 bases are TGCGCCAGCAGCCGCCCGACAGGGCAGAACACTGAAGCTTTCTTT.

The V gene is TRBV6-5, the J gene TRBJ1-2; perhaps TRBD1 as D (6 bases). V lost 4 bases to trimming and J lost 2 bases, with 14 bases between them. CDR1 is MNHEY, CDR2 SVGAGI, per germline. The CDR3 loop spans 15 amino acids. CDR3 in DNA: TGTGCCAGCAGTTCGCAAGGGCAGGGGAACTATGGCTACACCTTC. Protein sequence: CASSSQGQGNYGYTF.

The genes are TRBV29-1 and TRBJ2-7; D is ambiguous. V was clipped by 5 bases and J by 3 bases, with 11 bases between them. Germline CDR1 is SQVTM and CDR2 is ANQGSEA. This CDR3 has 12 residues. CDR3 DNA sequence: TGCAGCGTTCATAACTCCCTCTACGAGCAGTACTTC. Translation: CSVHNSLYEQYF.

The sample holds a few counts of this clonotype. The chain has TRBV4-1 and TRBJ1-5; D is ambiguous. The V gene's germline CDR1 is MGHRA and CDR2 YSYEKL. The V and J ends lost 0 bases and 6 bases respectively, with 21 bases between them. This CDR3 comprises 18 residues. For the CDR3, the DNA is TGCGCCAGCAGCCAAGATCTCATCTCGGGAGTTTCGGGTCAGCCCCAGCATTTT. Its translation is CASSQDLISGVSGQPQHF.

The chain joins TRBV20-1 to TRBJ2-7; the D gene is possibly TRBD1 (6 bases). V was cut by 5 bases and J by 2 bases, with 10 bases left in between. Looked up from germline, CDR1 is DFQATT and CDR2 is SNEGSKA (reference sequence). The CDR3 runs to 12 residues. CDR3 sequence (DNA): TGCAGTGCTCCTGACAGGACCTACGAGCAGTACTTC. This gives the protein CSAPDRTYEQYF.

This clonotype turned up a few times. This chain joins TRBV30 and TRBJ2-2, with a tentative D call TRBD1 (6 bases). The V end lost 6 bases, the J end lost 5 bases, and 16 bases lay between the germline ends. Germline V lookup: CDR1 GTSNPN, CDR2 SVGIG (reference sequence). The CDR3 contains 14 residues. CDR3 loop: CACRTGPRTGELFF. The CDR3 DNA reads TGTGCCTGCAGAACAGGGCCTCGAACCGGGGAGCTGTTTTTT.